Each of the 21 T cell receptor beta chains below was sequenced from the same sample in a study of blood T cell repertoires in COVID-19. Generated by immunoSEQ multiplex PCR, the TCRdb table keeps only in-frame clones and is missing some. The sample has about 330,000 clones; around 80% are singletons. Sequenced input: peripheral blood. These receptors all stem from a woman aged 45-65 years with acute or convalescent COVID-19.

The V and J genes are TRBV3-1 (or the pseudogene TRBV3-2) and TRBJ1-6; D unresolved. Trimming pared 1 base from V and 11 bases from J, leaving 12 bases between. Germline CDR1 reads LGHDT; CDR2 reads YNNKEL (reference sequence). This CDR3 spans 14 amino acids. CDR3 protein: CASSQGHGGPPLHF. CDR3 coding DNA: TGTGCCAGCAGCCAAGGACACGGAGGTCCACCCCTCCACTTT.

CDR3 DNA: TGCGCCAGCAGACTAGCGGGGGGGCAAGAGACCCAGTACTTC. This encodes CASRLAGGQETQYF. V gene TRBV5-1 combines with J gene TRBJ2-5; 13 bases map to TRBD2. The CDR3 totals 14 residues. Germline values: CDR1 SGHRS, CDR2 YFSETQ. Germline trimming cut 5 bases from V and 2 bases from J; bases unmatched to any gene: 0.

This chain uses TRBV27 with TRBJ2-5; no reliable D call. Trimming cost V 5 bases and J 4 bases, with 14 bases left between them. The V gene's germline CDR1 is MNHEY and CDR2 SMNVEV (reference sequence). The CDR3 is 14 residues long. The CDR3: CASSPGELGETQYF. DNA of the CDR3: TGTGCCAGCAGTCCTGGAGAACTGGGAGAGACCCAGTACTTC.

The rearrangement uses TRBV5-4 and TRBJ2-5; TRBD2 matches 8 bases. CDR3 length: 14 residues. The germline V gene encodes CDR1 SGHNT and CDR2 YYREEE (reference sequence). V lost 4 bases and J lost 5; bases outside the gene matches: 7. The DNA of the CDR3 is TGTGCCAGCAGCCCAGCGGGAGCGGGGGAGACCCAGTACTTC. Its protein is CASSPAGAGETQYF. Variable domain in full (rest from reference TRBV5-4 and TRBJ2-5): ETGVTQSPTHLIKTRGQQVTLRCSSQSGHNTVSWYQQALGQGPQFIFQYYREEENGRGNFPPRFSGLQFPNYSSELNVNALELDDSALYLCASSPAGAGETQYFGPGTRLLVL.

V gene TRBV12-5 combines with J gene TRBJ2-1, with 9 bases that match TRBD2. The length of the CDR3 is 15 residues. After removal of 4 bases from V and 3 bases from J, the junction contained 4 bases not matched to a gene. Germline loops: CDR1 LGHNT, CDR2 FRNRAP. DNA for the CDR3: TGTGCTAGTGGTTGGGGAGCGGGGGGCTACAATGAGCAGTTCTTC. Its protein product is CASGWGAGGYNEQFF. The full variable domain, rest sourced from reference TRBV12-5 and TRBJ2-1, is DARVTQTPRHKVTEMGQEVTMRCQPILGHNTVFWYRQTMMQGLELLAYFRNRAPLDDSGMPKDRFSAEMPDATLATLKIQPSEPRDSAVYFCASGWGAGGYNEQFFGPGTRLTVL.

The chain recombines TRBV3-1 (or the pseudogene TRBV3-2) with TRBJ1-3; TRBD1 might be the D (6 bases). The V and J ends lost 1 base and 8 bases respectively, with 12 bases between them. In germline, CDR1 is LGHDT, CDR2 YNNKEL (reference sequence). The CDR3 has 14 residues. The CDR3 bases are TGTGCCAGCAGCCAAGCCGGAGGGGGGGACACCATATATTTT. Translated, it gives CASSQAGGGDTIYF.

This chain connects TRBV5-1 to TRBJ2-5; the match to TRBD2 covers 10 bases. The V segment lost 0 bases and the J segment 1 base; nucleotides outside the gene matches: 6. The CDR3 covers 17 residues. Germline-derived CDR1 and CDR2 are SGHRS and YFSETQ. The CDR3 reads CASSLVPSGGLQETQYF. The CDR3 coding sequence is TGCGCCAGCAGCTTGGTTCCTAGCGGGGGCCTCCAAGAGACCCAGTACTTC.

The V and J genes are TRBV12-3 or TRBV12-4 and TRBJ1-4, with TRBD1 identical over 8 bases. Trimming at V came to 5 bases and at J to 8 bases, leaving 4 bases not matched to a gene. This CDR3 has 13 residues. CDR3 nucleotides: TGTGCCAGCAGTGGACAGGGATTCGAAAAACTGTTTTTT. Translating it yields CASSGQGFEKLFF.

This clone was observed a single time. J is TRBJ2-7 and V is TRBV6-5, with D possibly TRBD1 on 5 matching bases. CDR3 size: 15 residues. V was clipped by 6 bases and J by 2 bases, with 17 bases between them. CDR1 is MNHEY, CDR2 SVGAGI, per germline. This CDR3 is CASSLGQGGTYEQYF. The CDR3 DNA sequence: TGTGCCAGCAGCCTCGGGCAGGGTGGTACCTACGAGCAGTACTTC.

The V gene is TRBV4-1, the J gene TRBJ2-1, with 9 bases lining up with TRBD1. This CDR3 comprises 16 residues. Unmatched junction bases numbered 8, after V lost 1 base and J lost 7 bases. Per germline, CDR1 MGHRA and CDR2 YSYEKL. Written as DNA, the CDR3 is TGCGCCAGCAGCCAAGTGGGACAGGGACGTTTGAATGAGCAGTTCTTC. This codes for CASSQVGQGRLNEQFF.

This clone was seen a few times. This CDR3 is CASREIVNQPQHF. Written as DNA, the CDR3 is TGTGCCAGCAGGGAGATAGTCAATCAGCCCCAGCATTTT. The chain employs TRBV6-5 and TRBJ1-5, with unresolved D. V was clipped by 6 bases and J by 3 bases, with 9 bases between them. The CDR3 runs 13 residues. Germline values: CDR1 MNHEY, CDR2 SVGAGI.

The chain carries TRBV27 and TRBJ2-7; 8 nucleotides line up with TRBD2. CDR1 and CDR2 from the germline V gene are MNHEY and SMNVEV (reference sequence). CDR3 length: 13 residues. V gave up 4 bases and J gave up 5 bases; unmatched junction bases: 4. The CDR3 reads CASSSGTRDEQYV. CDR3 nucleotides: TGTGCCAGCAGTTCCGGGACTAGGGACGAGCAGTACGTC.

The rearrangement uses TRBV6-6 and TRBJ1-1; D is unresolved. V was trimmed by 6 bases and J by 1 base, leaving 6 bases between them. Germline CDR1 reads MNHNY; CDR2 reads SVGAGI (reference sequence). The CDR3 consists of 12 residues. DNA of the CDR3: TGTGCCAGCAGGGAGGCGAACACTGAAGCTTTCTTT. It yields the protein CASREANTEAFF.

This rearrangement joins TRBV14 to TRBJ2-7; no clear D gene. Germline CDR1 SGHDN, CDR2 FVKESK. The V gene lost 1 base and the J gene lost 5 bases, with 12 bases spanning the gap. This CDR3 spans 14 amino acids. In DNA, the CDR3 is TGTGCCAGCAGCCAAGGGATCGCGACAAACGAGCAGTACTTC. Translation: CASSQGIATNEQYF. Variable domain in full (rest from reference TRBV14 and TRBJ2-7): EAGVTQFPSHSVIEKGQTVTLRCDPISGHDNLYWYRRVMGKEIKFLLHFVKESKQDESGMPNNRFLAERTGGTYSTLKVQPAELEDSGVYFCASSQGIATNEQYFGPGTRLTVT.

The chain combines TRBV10-3 with TRBJ2-1; weak D call: TRBD2 (5 bases). V was clipped by 0 bases and J by 10 bases, with 10 bases between them. The CDR3 loop spans 13 amino acids. Germline values: CDR1 ENHRY, CDR2 SYGVKD. The CDR3: CAISESSGKEQFF. The DNA of the CDR3 is TGTGCCATCAGTGAGTCGTCCGGGAAAGAGCAGTTCTTC.

This chain connects TRBV3-1 (or the pseudogene TRBV3-2) to TRBJ1-4; TRBD1 is a possible D gene (6 bases). The CDR3 runs to 15 residues. The germline V gene encodes CDR1 LGHDT and CDR2 YNNKEL (reference sequence). V lost 4 bases to trimming and J lost 7 bases, with 16 bases between them. The CDR3 region has the DNA TGTGCCAGCAGCCCGCCGGGCCTACAGGGTGAAAAACTGTTTTTT. Translated, it gives CASSPPGLQGEKLFF.

The J gene is TRBJ1-1, the V gene TRBV2; D gene uncertain. The V end was cut by 6 bases, the J end by 3 bases, with 14 bases between. The CDR3 has 14 residues. Germline lookup yields CDR1 SNHLY and CDR2 FYNNEI. Here the CDR3 reads CASRVSPRDTEAFF. For the CDR3, the DNA is TGTGCCAGCAGGGTCTCCCCTCGGGACACTGAAGCTTTCTTT.

The rearrangement uses TRBV19 and TRBJ1-6, with a possible D match to TRBD1 (5 bases). Germline CDR1 is LNHDA and CDR2 is SQIVND (reference sequence). The CDR3 is 15 amino acids. Trimming left V 4 bases short and J 4 bases short, with 11 bases between. The CDR3 nucleotides are TGTGCCAGTAGTAGACAGATTTCATATAATTCACCCCTCCACTTT. It encodes CASSRQISYNSPLHF. Looking up the rest from reference TRBV19 and TRBJ1-6 gives the full variable domain: DGGITQSPKYLFRKEGQNVTLSCEQNLNHDAMYWYRQDPGQGLRLIYYSQIVNDFQKGDIAEGYSVSREKKESFPLTVTSAQKNPTAFYLCASSRQISYNSPLHFGNGTRLTVT.

V gene TRBV7-2 combines with J gene TRBJ2-7; 7 bases match TRBD2. The CDR3 runs 15 residues. Germline CDR1 is SGHTA and CDR2 is FQGNSA. The ends lost 1 base at V and 3 bases at J; junction bases unmatched: 6. Here the CDR3 reads CASSLEMGGIYEQYF. The CDR3 bases are TGTGCCAGCAGCTTAGAAATGGGGGGGATCTACGAGCAGTACTTC.

The J gene is TRBJ2-2, the V gene TRBV3-1 (or the pseudogene TRBV3-2); D remains unclear. Trimming pared 2 bases from V and 6 bases from J, leaving 10 bases between. This CDR3 is built from 14 residues. Germline assignment: CDR1 LGHDT and CDR2 YNNKEL (reference sequence). DNA for the CDR3: TGTGCCAGCAGCCAACCCGGTGTGGCCGGGGAGCTGTTTTTT. Protein sequence: CASSQPGVAGELFF.

This clone was counted between two and nine times. The chain employs TRBV24-1 and TRBJ2-6, with D tentatively TRBD1 (5 bases). CDR1 is KGHDR and CDR2 is SFDVKD in the germline V gene. V lost 6 bases and J 1 base, leaving 12 bases between the germline ends. This CDR3 is built from 16 residues. The CDR3 DNA reads TGTGCCACCAGTCAGGGTAGAGCTTCTGGGGCCAACGTCCTGACTTTC. Residues: CATSQGRASGANVLTF.